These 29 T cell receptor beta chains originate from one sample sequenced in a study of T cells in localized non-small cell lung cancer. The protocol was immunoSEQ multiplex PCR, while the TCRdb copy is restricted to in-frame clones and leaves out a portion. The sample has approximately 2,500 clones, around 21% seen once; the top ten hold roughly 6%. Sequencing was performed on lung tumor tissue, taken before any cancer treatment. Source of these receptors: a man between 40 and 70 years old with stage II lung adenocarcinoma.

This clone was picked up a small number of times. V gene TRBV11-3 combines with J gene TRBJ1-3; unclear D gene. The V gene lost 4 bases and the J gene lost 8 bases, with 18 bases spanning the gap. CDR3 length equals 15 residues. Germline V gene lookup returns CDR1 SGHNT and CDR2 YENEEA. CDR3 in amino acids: CASSSWVKTGDTIYF. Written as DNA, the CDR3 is TGTGCCAGCAGCTCGTGGGTTAAGACCGGTGACACCATATATTTT.

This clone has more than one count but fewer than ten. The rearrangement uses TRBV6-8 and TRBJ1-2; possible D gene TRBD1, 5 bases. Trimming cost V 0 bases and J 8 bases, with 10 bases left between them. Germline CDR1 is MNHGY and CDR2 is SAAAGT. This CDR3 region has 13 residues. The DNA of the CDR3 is TGTGCCAGCAGTTACTCTAGGGGACGGGGCTACACCTTC. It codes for CASSYSRGRGYTF.

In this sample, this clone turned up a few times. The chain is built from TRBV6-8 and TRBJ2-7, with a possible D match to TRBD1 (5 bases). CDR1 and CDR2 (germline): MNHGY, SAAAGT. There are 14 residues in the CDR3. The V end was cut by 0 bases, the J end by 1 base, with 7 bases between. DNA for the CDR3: TGTGCCAGCAGTTACTCGCAGGGATCCTACGAGCAGTACTTC. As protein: CASSYSQGSYEQYF.

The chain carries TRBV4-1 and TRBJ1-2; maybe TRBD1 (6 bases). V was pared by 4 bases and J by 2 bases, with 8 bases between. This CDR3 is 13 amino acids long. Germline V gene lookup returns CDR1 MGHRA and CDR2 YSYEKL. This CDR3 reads CASSLGQNYGYTF. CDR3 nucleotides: TGCGCCAGCAGCCTCGGACAGAACTATGGCTACACCTTC.

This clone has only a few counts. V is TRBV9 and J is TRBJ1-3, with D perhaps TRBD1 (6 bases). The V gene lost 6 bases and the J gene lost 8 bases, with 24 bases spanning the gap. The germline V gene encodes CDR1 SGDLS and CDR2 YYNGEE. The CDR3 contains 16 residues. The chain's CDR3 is CASTYGTRANGYTIYF. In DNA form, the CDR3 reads TGTGCCAGCACCTATGGGACACGGGCTAACGGGTACACCATATATTTT.

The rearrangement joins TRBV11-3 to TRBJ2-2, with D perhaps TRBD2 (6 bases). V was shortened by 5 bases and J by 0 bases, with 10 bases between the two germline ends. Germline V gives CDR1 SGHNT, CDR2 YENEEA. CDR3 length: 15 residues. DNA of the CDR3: TGTGCCAGCAGCCCTACGGGGGCGAACACCGGGGAGCTGTTTTTT. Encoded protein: CASSPTGANTGELFF.

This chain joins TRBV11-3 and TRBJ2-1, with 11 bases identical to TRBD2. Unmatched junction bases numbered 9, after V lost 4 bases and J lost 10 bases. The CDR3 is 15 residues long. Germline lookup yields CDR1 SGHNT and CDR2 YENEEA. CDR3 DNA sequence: TGTGCCAGCAGCTATAGACTAGCGGGATCTGACGAGCAGTTCTTC. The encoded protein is CASSYRLAGSDEQFF.

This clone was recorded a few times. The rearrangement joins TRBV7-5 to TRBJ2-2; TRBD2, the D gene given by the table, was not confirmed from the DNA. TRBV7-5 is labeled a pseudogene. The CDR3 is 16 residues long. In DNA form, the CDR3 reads TGTGCCAGCAGCTCGGGACTAGCGGCAGATACCGGGGAGCTGTTTTTT. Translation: CASSSGLAADTGELFF.

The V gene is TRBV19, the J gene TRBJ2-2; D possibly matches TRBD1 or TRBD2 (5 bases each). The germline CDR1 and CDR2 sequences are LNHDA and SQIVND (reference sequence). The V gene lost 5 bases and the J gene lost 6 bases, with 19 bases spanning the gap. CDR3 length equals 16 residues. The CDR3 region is CASSGWDPQVPGELFF. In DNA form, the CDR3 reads TGTGCCAGTAGTGGATGGGACCCCCAGGTCCCCGGGGAGCTGTTTTTT. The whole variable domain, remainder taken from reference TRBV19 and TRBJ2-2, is DGGITQSPKYLFRKEGQNVTLSCEQNLNHDAMYWYRQDPGQGLRLIYYSQIVNDFQKGDIAEGYSVSREKKESFPLTVTSAQKNPTAFYLCASSGWDPQVPGELFFGEGSRLTVL.

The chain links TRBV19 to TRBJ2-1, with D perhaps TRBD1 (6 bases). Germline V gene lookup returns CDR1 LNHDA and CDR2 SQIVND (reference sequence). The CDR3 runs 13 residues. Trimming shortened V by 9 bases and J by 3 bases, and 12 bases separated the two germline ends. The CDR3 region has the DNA TGTGCCAGCCGGCAAGGGGGCTACAATGAGCAGTTCTTC. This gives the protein CASRQGGYNEQFF.

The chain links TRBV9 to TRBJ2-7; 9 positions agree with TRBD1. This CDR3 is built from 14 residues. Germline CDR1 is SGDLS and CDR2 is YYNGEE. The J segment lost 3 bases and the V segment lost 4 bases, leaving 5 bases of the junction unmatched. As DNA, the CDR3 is TGTGCCAGCAGCCCGGGACAGGGCGGCTACGAGCAGTACTTC. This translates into CASSPGQGGYEQYF. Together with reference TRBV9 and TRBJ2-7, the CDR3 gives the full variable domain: DSGVTQTPKHLITATGQRVTLRCSPRSGDLSVYWYQQSLDQGLQFLIQYYNGEERAKGNILERFSAQQFPDLHSELNLSSLELGDSALYFCASSPGQGGYEQYFGPGTRLTVT.

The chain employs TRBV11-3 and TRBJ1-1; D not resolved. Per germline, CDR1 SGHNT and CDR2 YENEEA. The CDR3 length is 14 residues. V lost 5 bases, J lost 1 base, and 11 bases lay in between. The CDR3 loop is CASSPRRANTEAFF. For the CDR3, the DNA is TGTGCCAGCAGCCCGAGAAGAGCGAACACTGAAGCTTTCTTT.

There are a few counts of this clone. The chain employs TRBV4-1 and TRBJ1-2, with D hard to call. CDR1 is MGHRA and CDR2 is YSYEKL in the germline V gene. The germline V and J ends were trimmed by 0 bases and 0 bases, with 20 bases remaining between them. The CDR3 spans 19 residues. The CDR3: CASSQDGGRGSRSNYGYTF. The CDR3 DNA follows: TGCGCCAGCAGCCAAGATGGTGGCCGAGGCAGCCGATCTAACTATGGCTACACCTTC.

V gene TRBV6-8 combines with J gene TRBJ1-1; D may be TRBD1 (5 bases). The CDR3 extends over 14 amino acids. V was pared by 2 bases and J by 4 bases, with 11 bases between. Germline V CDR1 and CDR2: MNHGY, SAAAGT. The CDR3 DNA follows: TGTGCCAGCAGTTACCCAGGGTGGGGCACTGAAGCTTTCTTT. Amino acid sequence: CASSYPGWGTEAFF.

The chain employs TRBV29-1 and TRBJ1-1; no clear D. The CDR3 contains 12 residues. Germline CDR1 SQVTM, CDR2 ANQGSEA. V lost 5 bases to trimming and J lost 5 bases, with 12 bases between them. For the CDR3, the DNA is TGCAGCGTTCGGATTTTTGGGACTGAAGCTTTCTTT. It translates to CSVRIFGTEAFF. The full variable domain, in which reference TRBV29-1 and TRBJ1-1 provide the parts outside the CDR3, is SAVISQKPSRDICQRGTSLTIQCQVDSQVTMMFWYRQQPGQSLTLIATANQGSEATYESGFVIDKFPISRPNLTFSTLTVSNMSPEDSSIYLCSVRIFGTEAFFGQGTRLTVV.

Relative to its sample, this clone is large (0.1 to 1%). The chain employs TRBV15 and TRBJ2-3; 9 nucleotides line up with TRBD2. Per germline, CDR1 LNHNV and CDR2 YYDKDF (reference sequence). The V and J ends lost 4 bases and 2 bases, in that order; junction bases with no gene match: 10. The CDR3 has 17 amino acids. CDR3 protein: CATSISETSGTTDTQYF. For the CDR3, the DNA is TGTGCCACCAGCATCTCCGAGACTAGCGGAACCACAGATACGCAGTATTTT.

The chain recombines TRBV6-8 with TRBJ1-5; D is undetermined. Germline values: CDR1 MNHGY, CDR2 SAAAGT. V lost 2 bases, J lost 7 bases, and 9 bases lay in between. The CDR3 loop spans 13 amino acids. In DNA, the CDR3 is TGTGCCAGCAGTTACAGGGCGGACCAGCCCCAGCATTTT. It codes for CASSYRADQPQHF.

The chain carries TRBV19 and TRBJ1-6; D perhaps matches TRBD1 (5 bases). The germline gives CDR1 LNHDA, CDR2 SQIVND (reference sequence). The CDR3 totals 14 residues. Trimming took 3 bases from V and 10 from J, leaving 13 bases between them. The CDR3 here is CASSMRGTESPLHF. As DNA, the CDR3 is TGTGCCAGTAGTATGCGGGGCACGGAATCACCCCTCCACTTT. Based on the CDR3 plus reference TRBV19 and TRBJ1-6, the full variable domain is DGGITQSPKYLFRKEGQNVTLSCEQNLNHDAMYWYRQDPGQGLRLIYYSQIVNDFQKGDIAEGYSVSREKKESFPLTVTSAQKNPTAFYLCASSMRGTESPLHFGNGTRLTVT.

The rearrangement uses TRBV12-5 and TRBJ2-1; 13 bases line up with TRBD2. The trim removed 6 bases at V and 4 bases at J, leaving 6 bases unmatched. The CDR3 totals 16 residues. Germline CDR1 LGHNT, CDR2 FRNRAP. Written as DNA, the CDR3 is TGTGCTAGTGGCCTCGGACTAGCGGGGGTATACAATGAGCAGTTCTTC. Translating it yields CASGLGLAGVYNEQFF.

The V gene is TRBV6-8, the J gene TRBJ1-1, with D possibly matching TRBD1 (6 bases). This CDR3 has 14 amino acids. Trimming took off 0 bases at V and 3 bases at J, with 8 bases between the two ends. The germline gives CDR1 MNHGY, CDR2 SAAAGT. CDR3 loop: CASSYSGGDTEAFF. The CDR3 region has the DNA TGTGCCAGCAGTTACTCAGGGGGGGACACTGAAGCTTTCTTT.

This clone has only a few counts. The CDR3 region is CAWSNGETQYF. In DNA, the CDR3 is TGTGCCTGGAGTAACGGAGAGACCCAGTACTTC. V gene TRBV30 combines with J gene TRBJ2-5; the D is unclear. Looked up from germline, CDR1 is GTSNPN and CDR2 is SVGIG (reference sequence). The CDR3 sequence is 11 residues long. V was shortened by 2 bases and J by 4 bases, with 5 bases between the two germline ends.

Here the CDR3 DNA reads TGTGCCAGCAGTTACGAGGGGACAGGCAGGGGAGGTACGCAGTATTTT. Translated, it gives CASSYEGTGRGGTQYF. The J gene is TRBJ2-3, the V gene TRBV6-8, with 8 bases lining up with TRBD1. CDR3 size: 16 residues. Trimming cost V 2 bases and J 8 bases; bases outside gene matches: 12. The V gene's germline CDR1 is MNHGY and CDR2 SAAAGT.

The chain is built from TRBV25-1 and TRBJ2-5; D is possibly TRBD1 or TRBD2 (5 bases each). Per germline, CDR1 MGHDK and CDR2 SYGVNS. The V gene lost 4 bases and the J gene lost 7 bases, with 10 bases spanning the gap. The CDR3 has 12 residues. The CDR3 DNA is TGTGCCAGCAGTGCCCCGAGGGGGACCCAGTACTTC. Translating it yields CASSAPRGTQYF. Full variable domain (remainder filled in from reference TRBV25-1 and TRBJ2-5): EADIYQTPRYLVIGTGKKITLECSQTMGHDKMYWYQQDPGMELHLIHYSYGVNSTEKGDLSSESTVSRIRTEHFPLTLESARPSHTSQYLCASSAPRGTQYFGPGTRLLVL.

In DNA form, the CDR3 reads TGCAGCGCCGCGGACAGAGGGGATCAGCCCCAGCATTTT. It is translated as CSAADRGDQPQHF. The chain employs TRBV29-1 and TRBJ1-5; D is possibly TRBD1 (6 bases). Trimming stripped 7 bases from V and 5 bases from J, with 15 bases between. This CDR3 is 13 amino acids long. Per the germline V gene, CDR1 is SQVTM and CDR2 is ANQGSEA.

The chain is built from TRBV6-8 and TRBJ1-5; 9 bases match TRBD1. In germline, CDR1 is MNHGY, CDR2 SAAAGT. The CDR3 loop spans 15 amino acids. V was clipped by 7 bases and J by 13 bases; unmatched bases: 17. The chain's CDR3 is CASIPDRGLYLGQHF. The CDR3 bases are TGTGCCAGCATCCCGGACAGGGGACTTTACCTGGGTCAGCATTTT.

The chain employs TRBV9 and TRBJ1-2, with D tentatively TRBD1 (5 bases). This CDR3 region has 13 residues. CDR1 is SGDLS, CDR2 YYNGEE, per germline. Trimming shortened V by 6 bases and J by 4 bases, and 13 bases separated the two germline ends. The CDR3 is CASTEGRGYGYTF. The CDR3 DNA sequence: TGTGCCAGCACCGAGGGAAGGGGCTATGGCTACACCTTC.

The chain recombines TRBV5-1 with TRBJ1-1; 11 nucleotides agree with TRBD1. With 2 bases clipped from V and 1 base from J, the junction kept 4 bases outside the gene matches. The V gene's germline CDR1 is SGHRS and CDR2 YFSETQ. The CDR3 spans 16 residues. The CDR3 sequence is CASSFGTGGKNTEAFF. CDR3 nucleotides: TGCGCCAGCAGCTTCGGGACAGGGGGAAAGAACACTGAAGCTTTCTTT.

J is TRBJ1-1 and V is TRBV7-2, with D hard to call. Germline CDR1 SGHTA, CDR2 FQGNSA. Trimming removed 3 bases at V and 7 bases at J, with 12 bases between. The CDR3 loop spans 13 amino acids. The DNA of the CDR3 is TGTGCCAGCAGCTTTACGAGGCGGTTTGAAGCTTTCTTT. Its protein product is CASSFTRRFEAFF.

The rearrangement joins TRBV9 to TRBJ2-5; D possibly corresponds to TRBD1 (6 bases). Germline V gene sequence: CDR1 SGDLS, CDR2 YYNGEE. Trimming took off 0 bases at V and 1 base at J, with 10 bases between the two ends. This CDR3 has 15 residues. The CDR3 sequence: CASSVVQGIQETQYF. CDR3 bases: TGTGCCAGCAGCGTAGTCCAGGGGATCCAAGAGACCCAGTACTTC.